This T cell receptor beta chain was obtained from a study of response to subunit inactivated influenza vaccine. One entry per CDR3 protein, called by TCRdb with MiXCR from the RT-PCR reads. The sample includes 650,000 to 800,000 distinct CDR3 sequences, roughly 20% of them seen just once. CDR3 length equals 13 residues. Germline-derived CDR1 and CDR2 are SGHTA and FQGTGA. J lost 7 bases, V lost 4 bases, and 6 bases had no gene match. This receptor was identified in a man aged 45-65 years who received an inactivated influenza vaccine. This chain links TRBV7-3 with TRBJ1-2, with 7 bases aligning to TRBD1. The material sequenced was PBMCs from blood, taken less than 6 days after vaccination. The CDR3 bases are TGTGCCAGCAGCTCACGGGACAGTGCTGGCTACACCTTC. It is translated as CASSSRDSAGYTF.